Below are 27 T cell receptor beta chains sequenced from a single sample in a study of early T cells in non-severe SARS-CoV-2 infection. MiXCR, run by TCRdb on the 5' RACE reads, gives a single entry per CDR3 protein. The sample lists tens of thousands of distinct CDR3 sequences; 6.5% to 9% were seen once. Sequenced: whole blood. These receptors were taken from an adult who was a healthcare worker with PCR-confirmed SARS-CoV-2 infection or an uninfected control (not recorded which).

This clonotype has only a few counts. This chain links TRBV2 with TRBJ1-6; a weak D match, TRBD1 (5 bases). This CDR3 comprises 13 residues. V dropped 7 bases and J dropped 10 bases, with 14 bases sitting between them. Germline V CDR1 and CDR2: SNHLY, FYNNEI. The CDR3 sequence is CASTVGGNSPLHF. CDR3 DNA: TGTGCCAGCACTGTGGGGGGAAACTCACCCCTCCACTTT.

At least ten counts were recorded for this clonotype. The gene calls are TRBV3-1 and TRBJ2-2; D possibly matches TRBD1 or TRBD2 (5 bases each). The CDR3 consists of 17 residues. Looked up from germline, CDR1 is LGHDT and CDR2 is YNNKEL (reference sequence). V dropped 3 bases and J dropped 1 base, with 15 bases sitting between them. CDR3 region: CASSHPQGVLNTGELFF. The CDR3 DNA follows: TGTGCCAGCAGCCATCCGCAGGGAGTTTTGAACACCGGGGAGCTGTTTTTT.

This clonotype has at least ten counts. The CDR3 loop is CASSLVGAETGELFF. For the CDR3, the DNA is TGTGCCAGCAGCCTGGTAGGGGCGGAAACCGGGGAGCTGTTTTTT. The rearrangement links TRBV7-9 to TRBJ2-2; the D gene is possibly TRBD1 (5 bases). From germline, CDR1 is SEHNR and CDR2 FQNEAQ (reference sequence). V was trimmed by 5 bases and J by 5 bases, leaving 15 bases between them. This CDR3 contains 15 residues.

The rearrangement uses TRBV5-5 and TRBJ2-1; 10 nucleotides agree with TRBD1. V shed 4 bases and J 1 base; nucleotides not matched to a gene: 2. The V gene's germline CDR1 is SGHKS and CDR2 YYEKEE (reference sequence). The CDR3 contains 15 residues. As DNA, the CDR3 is TGTGCCAGCAGCCCGGGACAGGGGTCCTACAATGAGCAGTTCTTC. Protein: CASSPGQGSYNEQFF. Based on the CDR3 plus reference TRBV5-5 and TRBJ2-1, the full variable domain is DAGVTQSPTHLIKTRGQQVTLRCSPISGHKSVSWYQQVLGQGPQFIFQYYEKEERGRGNFPDRFSARQFPNYSSELNVNALLLGDSALYLCASSPGQGSYNEQFFGPGTRLTVL.

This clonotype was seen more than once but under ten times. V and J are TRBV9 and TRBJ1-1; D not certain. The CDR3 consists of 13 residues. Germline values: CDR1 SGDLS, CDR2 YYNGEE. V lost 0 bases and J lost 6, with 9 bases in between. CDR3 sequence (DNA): TGTGCCAGCAGCGTAGCCCCTCGGGCTGAAGCTTTCTTT. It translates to CASSVAPRAEAFF.

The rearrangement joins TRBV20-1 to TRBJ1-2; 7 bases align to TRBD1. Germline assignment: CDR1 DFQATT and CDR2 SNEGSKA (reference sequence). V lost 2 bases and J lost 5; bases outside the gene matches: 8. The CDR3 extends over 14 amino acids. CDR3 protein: CSARSQTGYYGYTF. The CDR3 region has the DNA TGCAGTGCTAGATCCCAGACAGGGTATTATGGCTACACCTTC.

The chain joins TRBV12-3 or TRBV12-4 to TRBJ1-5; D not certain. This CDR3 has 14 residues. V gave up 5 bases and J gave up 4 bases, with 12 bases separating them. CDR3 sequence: CASSPHQENQPQHF. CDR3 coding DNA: TGTGCCAGCAGTCCGCACCAGGAGAATCAGCCCCAGCATTTT.

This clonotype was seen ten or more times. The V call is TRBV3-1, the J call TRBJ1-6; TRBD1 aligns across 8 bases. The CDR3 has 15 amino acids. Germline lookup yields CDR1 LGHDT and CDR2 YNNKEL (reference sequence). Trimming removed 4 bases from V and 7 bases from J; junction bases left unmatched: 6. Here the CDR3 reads CASSPRQGMNSPLHF. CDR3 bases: TGTGCCAGCAGCCCACGACAGGGGATGAATTCACCCCTCCACTTT.

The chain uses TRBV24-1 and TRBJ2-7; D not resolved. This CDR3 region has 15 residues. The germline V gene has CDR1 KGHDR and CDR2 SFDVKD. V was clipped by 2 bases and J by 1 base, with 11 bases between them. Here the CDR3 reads CATSDSGSLSYEQYF. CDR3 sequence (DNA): TGTGCCACCAGTGATTCTGGATCGCTTTCCTACGAGCAGTACTTC.

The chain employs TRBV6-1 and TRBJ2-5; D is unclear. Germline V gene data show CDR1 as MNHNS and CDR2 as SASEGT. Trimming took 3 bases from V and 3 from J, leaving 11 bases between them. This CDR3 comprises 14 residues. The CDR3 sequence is CASSELGFEETQYF. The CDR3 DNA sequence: TGTGCCAGCAGTGAGTTAGGGTTCGAAGAGACCCAGTACTTC.

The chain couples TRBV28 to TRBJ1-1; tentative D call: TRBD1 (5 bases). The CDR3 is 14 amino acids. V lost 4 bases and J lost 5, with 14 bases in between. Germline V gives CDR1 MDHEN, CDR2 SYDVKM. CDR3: CASSYRSGGTEAFF. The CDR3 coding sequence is TGTGCCAGCAGTTACCGCTCTGGGGGGACTGAAGCTTTCTTT.

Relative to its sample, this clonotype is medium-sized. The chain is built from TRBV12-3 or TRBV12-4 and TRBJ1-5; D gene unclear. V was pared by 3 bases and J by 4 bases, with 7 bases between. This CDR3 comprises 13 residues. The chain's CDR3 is CASSFGWNQPQHF. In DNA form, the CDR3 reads TGTGCCAGCAGTTTCGGGTGGAATCAGCCCCAGCATTTT.

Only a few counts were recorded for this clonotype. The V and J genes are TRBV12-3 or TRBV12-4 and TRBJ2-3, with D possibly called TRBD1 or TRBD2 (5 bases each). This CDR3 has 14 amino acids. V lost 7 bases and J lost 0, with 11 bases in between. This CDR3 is CASTVGDSTDTQYF. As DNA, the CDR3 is TGTGCCAGCACGGTGGGGGACAGCACAGATACGCAGTATTTT.

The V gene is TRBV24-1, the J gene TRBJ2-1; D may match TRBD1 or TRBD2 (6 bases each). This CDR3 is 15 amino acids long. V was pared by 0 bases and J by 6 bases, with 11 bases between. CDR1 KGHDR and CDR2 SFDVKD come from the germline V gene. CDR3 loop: CATSDLLQGGNEQFF. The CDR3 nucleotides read TGTGCCACCAGTGATTTGCTACAGGGAGGCAATGAGCAGTTCTTC.

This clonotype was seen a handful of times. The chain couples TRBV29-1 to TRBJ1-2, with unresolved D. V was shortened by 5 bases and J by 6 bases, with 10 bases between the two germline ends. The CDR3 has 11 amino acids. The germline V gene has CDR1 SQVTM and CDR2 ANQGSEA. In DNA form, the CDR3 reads TGCAGCGTTCCCCAGTCAGATGGCTACACCTTC. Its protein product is CSVPQSDGYTF.

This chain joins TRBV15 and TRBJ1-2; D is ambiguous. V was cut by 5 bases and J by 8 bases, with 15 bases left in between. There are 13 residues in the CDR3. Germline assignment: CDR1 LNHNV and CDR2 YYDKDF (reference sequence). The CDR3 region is CATSAELYGGYTF. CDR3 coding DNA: TGTGCCACCAGCGCAGAACTCTATGGAGGCTACACCTTC.

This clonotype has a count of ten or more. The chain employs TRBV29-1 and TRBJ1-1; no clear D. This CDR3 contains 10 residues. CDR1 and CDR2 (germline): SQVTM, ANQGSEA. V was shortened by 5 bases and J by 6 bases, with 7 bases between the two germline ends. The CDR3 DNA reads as TGCAGCGTTTCCGACGCTGAAGCTTTCTTT. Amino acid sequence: CSVSDAEAFF.

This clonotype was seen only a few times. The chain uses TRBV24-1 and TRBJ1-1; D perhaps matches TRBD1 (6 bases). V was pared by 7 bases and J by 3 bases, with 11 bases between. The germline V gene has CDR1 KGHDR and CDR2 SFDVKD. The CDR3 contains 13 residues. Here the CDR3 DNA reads TGTGCCACCAGATACAGGGCGGACACTGAAGCTTTCTTT. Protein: CATRYRADTEAFF.

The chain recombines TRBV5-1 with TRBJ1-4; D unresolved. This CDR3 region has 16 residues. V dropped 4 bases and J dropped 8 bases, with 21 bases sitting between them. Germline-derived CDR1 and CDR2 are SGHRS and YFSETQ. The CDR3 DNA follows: TGCGCCAGCAGCAAGTGGTTGGTAGGGAGCGGAGAAAAACTGTTTTTT. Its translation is CASSKWLVGSGEKLFF.

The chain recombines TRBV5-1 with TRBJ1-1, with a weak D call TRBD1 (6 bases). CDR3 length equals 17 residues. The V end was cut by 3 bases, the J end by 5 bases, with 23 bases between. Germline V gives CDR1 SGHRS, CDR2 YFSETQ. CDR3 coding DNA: TGCGCCAGCAGCTCCCATTCGACCGGGGGCGCTGGGACTGAAGCTTTCTTT. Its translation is CASSSHSTGGAGTEAFF.

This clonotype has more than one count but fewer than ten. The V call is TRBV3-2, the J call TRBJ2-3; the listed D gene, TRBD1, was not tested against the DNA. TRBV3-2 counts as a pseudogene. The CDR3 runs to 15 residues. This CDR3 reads CASSQGYGGADTQYF. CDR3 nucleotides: TGTGCCAGCAGCCAAGGTTACGGGGGCGCAGATACGCAGTATTTT.

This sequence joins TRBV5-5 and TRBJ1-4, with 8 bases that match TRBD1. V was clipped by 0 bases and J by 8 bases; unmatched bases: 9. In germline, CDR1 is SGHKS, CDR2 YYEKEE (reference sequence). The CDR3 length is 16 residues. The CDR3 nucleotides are TGTGCCAGCAGCTTGGTAGGACAGGGAGGAGGAGAAAAACTGTTTTTT. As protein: CASSLVGQGGGEKLFF.

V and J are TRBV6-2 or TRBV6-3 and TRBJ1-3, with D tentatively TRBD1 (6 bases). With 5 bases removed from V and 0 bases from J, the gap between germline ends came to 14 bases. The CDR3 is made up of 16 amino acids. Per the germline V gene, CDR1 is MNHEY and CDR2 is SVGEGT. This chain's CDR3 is CASSEPGQNSGNTIYF. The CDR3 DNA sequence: TGTGCCAGCAGTGAACCCGGACAGAACTCTGGAAACACCATATATTTT.

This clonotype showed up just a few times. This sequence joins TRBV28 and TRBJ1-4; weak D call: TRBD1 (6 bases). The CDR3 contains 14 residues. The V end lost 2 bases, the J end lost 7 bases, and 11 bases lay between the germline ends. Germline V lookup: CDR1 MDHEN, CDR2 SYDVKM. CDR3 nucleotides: TGTGCCAGCAGTTTAATTGGGGGCAGTGAAAAACTGTTTTTT. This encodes CASSLIGGSEKLFF.

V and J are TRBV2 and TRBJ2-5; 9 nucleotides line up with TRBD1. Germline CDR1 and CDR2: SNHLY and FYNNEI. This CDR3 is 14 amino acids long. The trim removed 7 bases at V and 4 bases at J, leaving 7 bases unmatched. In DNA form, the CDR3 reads TGTGCCAGCAATCGGGACAGGGAGGGAGAGACCCAGTACTTC. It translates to CASNRDREGETQYF.

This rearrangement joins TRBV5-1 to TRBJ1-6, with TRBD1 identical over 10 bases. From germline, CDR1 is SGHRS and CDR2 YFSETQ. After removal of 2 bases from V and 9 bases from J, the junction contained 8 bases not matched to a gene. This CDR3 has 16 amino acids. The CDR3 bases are TGCGCCAGCAGCTTCGGTTCCGACAGGGGGCGTTCACCCCTCCACTTT. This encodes CASSFGSDRGRSPLHF.

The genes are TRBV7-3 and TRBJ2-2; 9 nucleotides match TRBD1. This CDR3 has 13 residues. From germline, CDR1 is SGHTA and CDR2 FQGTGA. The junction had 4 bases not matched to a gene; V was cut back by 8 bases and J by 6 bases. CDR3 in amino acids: CASGTGNSGELFF. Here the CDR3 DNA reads TGTGCCAGCGGGACAGGGAATTCCGGGGAGCTGTTTTTT.